This passage covers 8 T cell receptor beta chains from one sample sequenced in a study of OX40 agonist ivuxolimab in advanced cancers. Libraries were prepared by immunoSEQ multiplex PCR; TCRdb keeps only in-frame clonotypes and omits some of them. The sample includes around 80,000 clones, around 86% of them seen just once. The sequencing here drew on CD4+ or CD8+ T cells sorted from blood, taken in a trial of the OX40 agonist ivuxolimab. The receptors derive from an adult with an advanced solid tumor such as melanoma, head and neck, liver or kidney cancer.

V and J are TRBV6-4 and TRBJ2-3; 13 nucleotides line up with TRBD2. Germline CDR1 and CDR2: MRHNA and SNTAGT. There are 17 residues in the CDR3. V lost 5 bases, J lost 0 bases, and 5 bases stayed unmatched. The CDR3 is CASSRTSGGTSTDTQYF. The DNA for the CDR3 is TGTGCCAGCAGTCGGACTAGCGGGGGTACTAGCACAGATACGCAGTATTTT.

The chain recombines TRBV7-2 with TRBJ1-2, with 7 bases matching TRBD1. The CDR3 has 17 amino acids. In germline, CDR1 is SGHTA, CDR2 FQGNSA. J was trimmed by 0 bases and V by 1 base; bases with no gene match: 8. The CDR3 region has the DNA TGTGCCAGCAGCTTAGTGTTTTACGGGACAGCTAACTATGGCTACACCTTC. Its protein is CASSLVFYGTANYGYTF. Full variable domain (remainder filled in from reference TRBV7-2 and TRBJ1-2): GAGVSQSPSNKVTEKGKDVELRCDPISGHTALYWYRQSLGQGLEFLIYFQGNSAPDKSGLPSDRFSAERTGGSVSTLTIQRTQQEDSAVYLCASSLVFYGTANYGYTFGSGTRLTVV.

This clone was counted between two and nine times. The chain recombines TRBV29-1 with TRBJ1-3; D call uncertain. V was trimmed by 3 bases and J by 0 bases, leaving 6 bases between them. This CDR3 has 13 amino acids. The V gene's germline CDR1 is SQVTM and CDR2 ANQGSEA. The DNA for the CDR3 is TGCAGCGTTGAGGTGGGCTCTGGAAACACCATATATTTT. It yields the protein CSVEVGSGNTIYF.

V gene TRBV19 combines with J gene TRBJ2-5, with unresolved D. Trimming took 8 bases from V and 5 from J, leaving 9 bases between them. The CDR3 length is 11 residues. CDR1 LNHDA and CDR2 SQIVND come from the germline V gene (reference sequence). CDR3 sequence (DNA): TGTGCCAGTTCGACACGGGAGACCCAGTACTTC. Translation: CASSTRETQYF.

V and J are TRBV10-3 and TRBJ1-1; no clear D gene. Germline V gene lookup returns CDR1 ENHRY and CDR2 SYGVKD. The CDR3 loop spans 13 amino acids. Trimming took 6 bases from V and 7 from J, leaving 15 bases between them. The CDR3 DNA follows: TGTGCCATCAGGGACGGGAGCGGGGTTGAAGCTTTCTTT. It yields the protein CAIRDGSGVEAFF.

The chain combines TRBV11-3 with TRBJ1-1; perhaps TRBD1 as D (5 bases). The CDR3 covers 14 residues. CDR1 is SGHNT, CDR2 YENEEA, per germline. The ends were cut back, 8 bases at V and 5 bases at J, with 18 bases in the middle. CDR3 sequence: CASGRPSAGTEAFF. DNA for the CDR3: TGTGCCAGCGGCAGACCTTCGGCAGGGACTGAAGCTTTCTTT.

The chain is built from TRBV10-3 and TRBJ1-1; D is undetermined. Germline CDR1 reads ENHRY; CDR2 reads SYGVKD. There are 13 residues in the CDR3. Trimming pared 5 bases from V and 4 bases from J, leaving 11 bases between. The CDR3 DNA reads TGTGCCATCAGTCCCTCCGGCGGCACTGAAGCTTTCTTT. It translates to CAISPSGGTEAFF.

This clone is a singleton in its sample. This chain uses TRBV30 with TRBJ2-7, with D perhaps matching TRBD1 (6 bases). CDR1 and CDR2 (germline): GTSNPN, SVGIG (reference sequence). Trimming shortened V by 3 bases and J by 2 bases, and 11 bases separated the two germline ends. The CDR3 has 13 amino acids. The DNA for the CDR3 is TGTGCCTGGAGACCGGGACAAACCTACGAGCAGTACTTC. Translation gives CAWRPGQTYEQYF.